This TCR beta chain was captured in a study of OX40 agonist ivuxolimab in advanced cancers. For the study at large: Ivuxolimab doses were 0.01, 0.1, 0.3, 1.5, 3 or 10 mg/kg every 2 weeks.

Concerning this clone itself: What it binds is not known.

Looked up from germline, CDR1 is KGHSH and CDR2 is LQKENI. V lost 6 bases and J lost 5; bases outside the gene matches: 10. The CDR3 has 17 residues. Repertoires were generated with immunoSEQ multiplex PCR, while TCRdb's copy carries only in-frame clones and drops some. This table has about 50,000 clones, around 81% appearing once. Overall study results and limits: More expanded clones were seen, on average, in CD8+ T cells than in CD4+. Dose levels from 0.1 to 3.0 mg/kg saw CD4+ and CD8+ blood T cells expand clonally by week 6.

The sample in question was CD4+ or CD8+ T cells sorted from blood, obtained in a trial of the OX40 agonist ivuxolimab. The genes are TRBV18 and TRBJ2-3; 14 bases line up with TRBD2. The sequence was obtained from an adult with an advanced solid tumor such as melanoma, head and neck, liver or kidney cancer. The CDR3 DNA reads as TGTGCCAGCTCCGAGACTAGCGGGAGGGCCGGTGAAGATACGCAGTATTTT. Protein product: CASSETSGRAGEDTQYF.